This TCR beta chain was observed in a study of T cell responses to AZD1222 COVID-19 vaccine. The study, taken as a whole, reports: The number of AZD1222 recipients seropositive at baseline was only 6 or 7. A reported finding is that nearly half of spike-specific TCRs target unmutated variant regions. Donor demographics were predominantly white British with a female majority; clonal diversity may be underestimated.

V trimming: 4 bases; J trimming: 5 bases; junction bases outside the gene matches: 6. There are 15 residues in the CDR3. The germline V gene has CDR1 SGHTA and CDR2 FQGNSA. The assay was immunoSEQ multiplex PCR, and TCRdb's table has in-frame clones only and misses some. The data contain approximately 300,000 clones, 90% to 95% of them singletons. On this clone itself: Antigen: not known.

The rearrangement joins TRBV7-2 to TRBJ1-4; TRBD1 aligns across 8 bases. Sequenced material: peripheral blood, taken 28 days after the second AZD1222 dose. The receptor comes from an adult who received the AZD1222 COVID-19 vaccine. CDR3 coding DNA: TGTGCCAGCAGCTACTACAGGGGGGAGAATGAAAAACTGTTTTTT. This sequence encodes CASSYYRGENEKLFF.